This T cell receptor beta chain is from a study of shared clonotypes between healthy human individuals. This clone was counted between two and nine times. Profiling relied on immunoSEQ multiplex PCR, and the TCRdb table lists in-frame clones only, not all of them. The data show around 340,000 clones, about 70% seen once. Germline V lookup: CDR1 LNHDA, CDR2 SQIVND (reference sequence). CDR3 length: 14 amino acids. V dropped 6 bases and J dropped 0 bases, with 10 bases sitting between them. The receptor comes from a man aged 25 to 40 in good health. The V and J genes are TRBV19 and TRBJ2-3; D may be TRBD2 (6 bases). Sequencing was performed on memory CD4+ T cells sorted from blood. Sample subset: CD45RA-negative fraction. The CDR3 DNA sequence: TGTGCCAGTAGGGACTATCCTAGCACAGATACGCAGTATTTT. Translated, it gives CASRDYPSTDTQYF.